Listed below are T cell receptor beta chains from one sample, sequenced in a study of blood T cells in healthy people across ages. TCRdb fed the 5' RACE reads into MiXCR, producing one record per CDR3 protein. The sample records approximately 800,000 distinct CDR3 sequences, 25% being singletons. The same specimen was also included in a second study, on T cells of mothers and their children.

The material sequenced was blood. The source is a boy younger than 18 in good health. The CDR3 runs from the conserved cysteine through the conserved F or W. The order of the fields is D gene, V gene, clone size, J gene, CDR3 protein, CDR3 DNA. A D gene is named only where the DNA matches it firmly. Rows give clone size only sometimes, using once, few, many, or a class for an expanded clone.

TRBD2	TRBV7-2	.	TRBJ2-7	CASSYKGTINYEQYF	TGTGCCAGCAGCTACAAAGGGACTATCAACTACGAGCAGTACTTC
TRBD1	TRBV14	.	TRBJ1-6	CASSRGQGSSPLHF	TGTGCCAGCAGCCGTGGACAGGGAAGTTCACCCCTCCACTTT
TRBD2	TRBV7-8	many	TRBJ2-3	CASSLTSGGITDTQYF	TGTGCCAGCAGCTTAACTAGCGGGGGGATCACAGATACGCAGTATTTT
.	TRBV28	.	TRBJ2-1	CASVGTPIFNEQFF	TGTGCCAGCGTCGGGACACCTATCTTCAATGAGCAGTTCTTC
.	TRBV29-1	.	TRBJ2-1	CGVSADLLGSEQFF	TGCGGCGTATCTGCAGACCTACTAGGGAGTGAGCAGTTCTTC
.	TRBV11-2	few	TRBJ2-7	CASSPASPTYEQYF	TGTGCCAGCAGCCCGGCTTCCCCGACCTACGAGCAGTACTTC
TRBD1	TRBV20-1	.	TRBJ2-7	CSARDDGTGTYEQYF	TGCAGTGCTAGAGATGACGGGACAGGAACCTACGAGCAGTACTTC
.	TRBV7-2	few	TRBJ2-4	CASSSWDQNRAKNIQYF	TGTGCCAGCAGCTCCTGGGACCAAAATAGAGCCAAAAACATTCAGTACTTC
.	TRBV27	.	TRBJ1-1	CASSPTGHLNTEAFF	TGTGCCAGCAGTCCTACGGGACACCTGAACACTGAAGCTTTCTTT
.	TRBV28	.	TRBJ2-7	CASSLQSGGSYEQYF	TGTGCCAGCAGTTTACAAAGCGGTGGCTCCTACGAGCAGTACTTC
.	TRBV5-4	.	TRBJ1-2	CASSFEQGYGYTF	TGTGCCAGCAGCTTCGAACAGGGTTATGGCTACACCTTC
.	TRBV7-2	few	TRBJ2-7	CASSWQQGSTYEQYF	TGTGCCAGCAGCTGGCAGCAGGGGTCTACCTACGAGCAGTACTTC
.	TRBV27	.	TRBJ1-5	CASSLSPGFYQPQHF	TGTGCCAGCAGTTTATCCCCGGGGTTCTATCAGCCCCAGCATTTT
.	TRBV20-1	few	TRBJ2-4	CSARVLGVQYF	TGCAGTGCTAGAGTCCTTGGGGTTCAGTACTTC
.	TRBV20-1	few	TRBJ2-5	CSAPGLAETQYF	TGCAGTGCCCCGGGGCTAGCGGAGACCCAGTACTTC
TRBD1	TRBV5-5	few	TRBJ2-7	CASSPGTGIVEQYF	TGTGCCAGCAGCCCCGGGACAGGGATAGTCGAGCAGTACTTC